These 27 T cell receptor beta chains were sequenced from one sample in a study of T cell responses to AZD1222 COVID-19 vaccine. TCRdb keeps only in-frame clones here, not all; method: immunoSEQ multiplex PCR. The sample contains nearly 110,000 clones, 70% to 90% of which appear only once. The sample here was peripheral blood, taken on day 0 of AZD1222 vaccination. These TCRs come from an adult in good health.

The rearrangement joins TRBV9 to TRBJ2-7, with TRBD2 identical over 8 bases. From germline, CDR1 is SGDLS and CDR2 YYNGEE. Trimming removed 0 bases from V and 0 bases from J; junction bases left unmatched: 5. The CDR3 consists of 16 residues. Here the CDR3 DNA reads TGTGCCAGCAGCGTAGGACTAGCGAGGAGCTCCTACGAGCAGTACTTC. Protein: CASSVGLARSSYEQYF.

As for this clone: Other DNA sequences in this sample translate to the same CDR3. The CDR3 loop reads CSVEEGGETQYF. CDR3 nucleotides: TGCAGCGTTGAAGAGGGTGGAGAGACCCAGTACTTC. The chain employs TRBV29-1 and TRBJ2-5; D gene uncertain. The CDR3 loop spans 12 amino acids. V lost 0 bases to trimming and J lost 4 bases, with 6 bases between them. The germline gives CDR1 SQVTM, CDR2 ANQGSEA.

V and J are TRBV3-1 (or the pseudogene TRBV3-2) and TRBJ2-5, with D unclear. Germline CDR1 reads LGHDT; CDR2 reads YNNKEL (reference sequence). Trimming removed 4 bases at V and 1 base at J, with 13 bases between. This CDR3 comprises 15 residues. CDR3 sequence: CASSRTVAIQETQYF. In nucleotides, the CDR3 is TGTGCCAGCAGCCGTACCGTGGCCATCCAAGAGACCCAGTACTTC.

This clone was seen a single time. The CDR3 DNA reads as TGTGCCAGTAGTGGCAGGTCGAGCTCCTACAATGAGCAGTTCTTC. It codes for CASSGRSSSYNEQFF. This chain uses TRBV19 with TRBJ2-1; D not resolved. Trimming took off 5 bases at V and 0 bases at J, with 11 bases between the two ends. The germline V gene has CDR1 LNHDA and CDR2 SQIVND (reference sequence). This CDR3 is built from 15 residues.

Only a few counts were recorded for this clone. The chain is built from TRBV7-8 and TRBJ1-3; no reliable D call. The V gene's germline CDR1 is SGHVS and CDR2 FQNEAQ. V lost 5 bases, J lost 1 base, and 15 bases lay in between. The CDR3 runs to 16 residues. DNA of the CDR3: TGTGCCAGCAGCCCATCTCCCCTACCGTCTGGAAACACCATATATTTT. It is translated as CASSPSPLPSGNTIYF. Full variable domain (missing parts from reference TRBV7-8 and TRBJ1-3): GAGVSQSPRYKVAKRGQDVALRCDPISGHVSLFWYQQALGQGPEFLTYFQNEAQLDKSGLPSDRFFAERPEGSVSTLKIQRTQQEDSAVYLCASSPSPLPSGNTIYFGEGSWLTVV.

This chain uses TRBV18 with TRBJ1-5; D uncertain. The CDR3 consists of 14 residues. Trimming shortened V by 2 bases and J by 5 bases, and 10 bases separated the two germline ends. CDR1 is KGHSH and CDR2 is LQKENI in the germline V gene. The CDR3 region is CASSPAGLDQPQHF. CDR3 DNA: TGTGCCAGCTCACCAGCGGGGTTGGATCAGCCCCAGCATTTT.

This clone occurred a few times. The V gene is TRBV7-9, the J gene TRBJ2-5; tentative D call: TRBD2 (5 bases). In germline, CDR1 is SEHNR, CDR2 FQNEAQ (reference sequence). The CDR3 totals 17 residues. With 5 bases removed from V and 1 base from J, the gap between germline ends came to 20 bases. This chain's CDR3 is CASSQLSTDWGQETQYF. CDR3 DNA: TGTGCCAGCAGCCAATTGTCGACGGACTGGGGCCAAGAGACCCAGTACTTC.

J is TRBJ1-6 and V is TRBV30; TRBD1 matches at 8 bases. Germline V gene data show CDR1 as GTSNPN and CDR2 as SVGIG (reference sequence). V lost 5 bases to trimming and J lost 9 bases; unmatched junction nucleotides: 9. The CDR3 length is 14 residues. The CDR3 region has the DNA TGTGCCTGGCGAAGGACAGGGAGTATTTCACCCCTCCACTTT. It is translated as CAWRRTGSISPLHF.

The chain recombines TRBV7-2 with TRBJ2-3, with a tentative D call TRBD2 (5 bases). Germline CDR1 SGHTA, CDR2 FQGNSA. V was cut by 5 bases and J by 1 base, with 13 bases left in between. The CDR3 contains 15 residues. The DNA of the CDR3 is TGTGCCAGCAGCCCCGCGAGGGCCCGCACAGATACGCAGTATTTT. Amino acid sequence: CASSPARARTDTQYF.

The chain links TRBV4-3 to TRBJ2-7; 7 nucleotides line up with TRBD1. Trimming cost V 1 base and J 1 base; bases outside gene matches: 7. The CDR3 runs to 16 residues. In germline, CDR1 is LGHNA, CDR2 YSLEER. The CDR3 sequence: CASSQVPGTVSYEQYF. CDR3 sequence (DNA): TGCGCCAGCAGCCAAGTCCCGGGGACAGTATCCTACGAGCAGTACTTC.

On this clone: The junction and the germline gene differ at one end; a read error may be behind it. J is TRBJ1-5 and V is TRBV7-9; D call uncertain. The CDR3 loop spans 13 amino acids. Germline V gene lookup returns CDR1 SEHNR and CDR2 FQNEAQ (reference sequence). In nucleotides, the CDR3 is TGTGCCAGTAGCTTCGAGAGCAATCAGCCCCAGCATTTT. Protein product: CASSFESNQPQHF.

The gene calls are TRBV6-2 or TRBV6-3 and TRBJ1-2, with 8 bases identical to TRBD1. The CDR3 contains 13 residues. V dropped 5 bases and J dropped 7; count of bases not matched to a gene: 6. The germline V gene has CDR1 MNHEY and CDR2 SVGEGT. CDR3 region: CASSLADRGGYTF. The CDR3 bases are TGTGCCAGCAGTCTTGCCGACAGGGGTGGCTACACCTTC.

CDR3 residues: CASGEGQVQETQYF. Here the CDR3 DNA reads TGTGCTAGTGGTGAGGGACAGGTCCAAGAGACCCAGTACTTC. V and J are TRBV12-5 and TRBJ2-5; 8 bases align to TRBD1. The junction had 3 bases not matched to a gene; V was cut back by 5 bases and J by 1 base. The CDR3 consists of 14 residues. CDR1 and CDR2 from the germline V gene are LGHNT and FRNRAP.

The chain couples TRBV19 to TRBJ2-5; no reliable D call. Germline V gene lookup returns CDR1 LNHDA and CDR2 SQIVND (reference sequence). The CDR3 extends over 13 amino acids. Trimming stripped 3 bases from V and 1 base from J, with 6 bases between. The CDR3 loop reads CASSIGSQETQYF. In DNA form, the CDR3 reads TGTGCCAGTAGTATTGGCAGCCAAGAGACCCAGTACTTC.

V gene TRBV28 combines with J gene TRBJ2-1; either TRBD1 or TRBD2 may fit D (5 bases each). The V end was cut by 5 bases, the J end by 7 bases, with 15 bases between. Germline CDR1 MDHEN, CDR2 SYDVKM. The CDR3 runs to 14 residues. The CDR3 loop is CASSGDRVRNEQFF. In nucleotides, the CDR3 is TGTGCCAGCAGTGGGGACCGTGTTCGGAATGAGCAGTTCTTC. The full variable domain, completed using reference TRBV28 and TRBJ2-1, is DVKVTQSSRYLVKRTGEKVFLECVQDMDHENMFWYRQDPGLGLRLIYFSYDVKMKEKGDIPEGYSVSREKKERFSLILESASTNQTSMYLCASSGDRVRNEQFFGPGTRLTVL.

This clone was recorded only once. A junction end diverges from the germline sequence, so it may reflect a read error. The chain combines TRBV11-2 with TRBJ1-5; 8 bases match TRBD1. The CDR3 runs to 15 residues. Germline V gene data show CDR1 as SGHAT and CDR2 as FQNNGV. The CDR3 region has the DNA TGTGCCAGCAGCCTAGACAGGGGAGGCAATCAGCCCCAGCATTTT. Translated: CASSLDRGGNQPQHF.

The sample holds a few counts of this clone. The chain links TRBV28 to TRBJ2-1, with 13 bases lining up with TRBD2. V lost 6 bases to trimming and J lost 6 bases; unmatched junction nucleotides: 20. Germline assignment: CDR1 MDHEN and CDR2 SYDVKM. The CDR3 consists of 20 residues. CDR3 DNA sequence: TGTGCCAGCAGCCGAAGAAGTATAAGATCACTAGCGGGAGGGTCCAATGAGCAGTTCTTC. It yields the protein CASSRRSIRSLAGGSNEQFF.

The rearrangement links TRBV7-8 to TRBJ1-4; TRBD1 agrees at 10 bases. Germline loops: CDR1 SGHVS, CDR2 FQNEAQ. CDR3 length: 16 residues. J gave up 11 bases and V 5 bases, and 14 bases lay outside the gene matches. CDR3 bases: TGTGCCAGCAGCGGGCAAGGACAGGGGGGGCGCGTGAAACTGTTTTTT. Translating it yields CASSGQGQGGRVKLFF.

The chain is built from TRBV28 and TRBJ2-5; a weak D match, TRBD1 (6 bases). Between the trimmed V and J ends, which lost 3 bases and 6 bases, there was a span of 14 bases. CDR3 length: 14 residues. Germline CDR1 reads MDHEN; CDR2 reads SYDVKM. CDR3 in amino acids: CASSFDQGMKTQYF. The CDR3 DNA sequence: TGTGCCAGCAGTTTCGACCAGGGGATGAAGACCCAGTACTTC.

This clone was counted a single time. The V call is TRBV3-1 (or the pseudogene TRBV3-2), the J call TRBJ2-1; maybe TRBD1 (6 bases). Per germline, CDR1 LGHDT and CDR2 YNNKEL (reference sequence). This CDR3 has 14 residues. Between the trimmed V and J ends, which lost 4 bases and 6 bases, there was a span of 13 bases. This CDR3 reads CASSPRGQFNEQFF. The CDR3 DNA reads TGTGCCAGCAGCCCCCGAGGACAGTTCAATGAGCAGTTCTTC.

V usage is TRBV28 and J usage is TRBJ2-1; maybe TRBD2 (6 bases). CDR3 size: 15 residues. Germline V gives CDR1 MDHEN, CDR2 SYDVKM. The germline V and J ends were trimmed by 5 bases and 6 bases, with 17 bases remaining between them. The CDR3 sequence: CASSIWGGIPNEQFF. In DNA, the CDR3 is TGTGCCAGCAGTATCTGGGGCGGGATCCCCAATGAGCAGTTCTTC.

V is TRBV5-1 and J is TRBJ2-7, with a possible D match to TRBD2 (6 bases). The germline V gene has CDR1 SGHRS and CDR2 YFSETQ. The CDR3 spans 13 residues. V lost 4 bases and J lost 7, with 15 bases in between. As DNA, the CDR3 is TGCGCCAGCAGCATCCAGGACGGGGGAGAGCAGTACTTC. Its protein product is CASSIQDGGEQYF.

The J gene is TRBJ2-5, the V gene TRBV7-2, with D unresolved. This CDR3 is built from 16 residues. The germline V gene has CDR1 SGHTA and CDR2 FQGNSA. V shed 2 bases and J shed 1 base, with 14 bases lying between them. Written as DNA, the CDR3 is TGTGCCAGCAGCTTAAAAGGAGCAGGCCGCCAAGAGACCCAGTACTTC. Its protein product is CASSLKGAGRQETQYF.

V gene TRBV29-1 combines with J gene TRBJ2-7; possibly TRBD1 or TRBD2 for D (5 bases each). The V gene's germline CDR1 is SQVTM and CDR2 ANQGSEA. The CDR3 sequence is 12 residues long. The V end was cut by 4 bases, the J end by 0 bases, with 7 bases between. The CDR3 reads CSVGGSSYEQYF. CDR3 coding DNA: TGCAGCGTTGGGGGGAGCTCCTACGAGCAGTACTTC.

V is TRBV27 and J is TRBJ2-7; 9 nucleotides agree with TRBD2. CDR1 and CDR2 from the germline V gene are MNHEY and SMNVEV (reference sequence). The CDR3 consists of 18 residues. Trimming at V came to 2 bases and at J to 3 bases, leaving 14 bases not matched to a gene. CDR3 nucleotide sequence: TGTGCCAGCAGTTTAGTGGCGGGAGGGGTTCGAGGGGGCTACGAGCAGTACTTC. Translation: CASSLVAGGVRGGYEQYF.

The gene calls are TRBV27 and TRBJ2-1, with 16 positions matching TRBD2. Germline V gene sequence: CDR1 MNHEY, CDR2 SMNVEV (reference sequence). This CDR3 is 17 amino acids long. Trimming cost V 5 bases and J 7 bases; bases outside gene matches: 8. The CDR3 loop is CASSPGLAGGPRNEQFF. The CDR3, as DNA: TGTGCCAGCAGTCCGGGACTAGCGGGAGGGCCGAGGAATGAGCAGTTCTTC.

The chain links TRBV5-3 to TRBJ2-7, with TRBD2 identical over 9 bases. TRBV5-3 counts as an open reading frame of uncertain function. The CDR3 consists of 21 residues. The junction had 25 bases not matched to a gene; V was cut back by 0 bases and J by 6 bases. CDR3 DNA: TGTGCCAGAAGCTTGGAGACTAGCGTACCCGCGGGGGGGGATTCTTTTTGCGAGCAGTACTTC. This codes for CARSLETSVPAGGDSFCEQYF.